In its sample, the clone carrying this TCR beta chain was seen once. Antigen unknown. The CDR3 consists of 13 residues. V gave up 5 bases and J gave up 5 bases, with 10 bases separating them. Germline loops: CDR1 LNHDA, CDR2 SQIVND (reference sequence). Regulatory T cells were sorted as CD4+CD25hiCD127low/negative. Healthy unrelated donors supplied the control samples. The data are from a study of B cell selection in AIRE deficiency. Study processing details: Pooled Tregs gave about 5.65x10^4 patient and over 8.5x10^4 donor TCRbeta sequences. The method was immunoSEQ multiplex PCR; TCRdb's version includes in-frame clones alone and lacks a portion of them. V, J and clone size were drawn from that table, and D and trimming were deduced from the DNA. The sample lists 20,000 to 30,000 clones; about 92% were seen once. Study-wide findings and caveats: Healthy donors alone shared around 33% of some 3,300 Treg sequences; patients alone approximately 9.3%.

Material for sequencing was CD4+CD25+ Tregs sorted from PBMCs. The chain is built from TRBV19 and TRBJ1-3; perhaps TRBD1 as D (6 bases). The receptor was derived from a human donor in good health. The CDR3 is CASSFRDRNTIYF. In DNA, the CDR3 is TGTGCCAGTAGTTTCCGGGACAGAAACACCATATATTTT.